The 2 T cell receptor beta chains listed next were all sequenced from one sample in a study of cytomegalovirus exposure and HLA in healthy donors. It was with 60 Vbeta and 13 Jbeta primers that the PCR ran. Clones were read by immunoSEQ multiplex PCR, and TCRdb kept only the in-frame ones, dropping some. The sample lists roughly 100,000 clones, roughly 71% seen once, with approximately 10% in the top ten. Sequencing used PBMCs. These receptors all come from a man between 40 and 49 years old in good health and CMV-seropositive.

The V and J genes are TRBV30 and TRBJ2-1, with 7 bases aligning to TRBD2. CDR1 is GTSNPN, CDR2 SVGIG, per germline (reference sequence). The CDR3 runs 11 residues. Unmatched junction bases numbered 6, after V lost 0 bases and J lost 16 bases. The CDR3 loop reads CAWSVAGNGFF. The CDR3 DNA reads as TGTGCCTGGAGTGTAGCGGGAAATGGATTCTTC.

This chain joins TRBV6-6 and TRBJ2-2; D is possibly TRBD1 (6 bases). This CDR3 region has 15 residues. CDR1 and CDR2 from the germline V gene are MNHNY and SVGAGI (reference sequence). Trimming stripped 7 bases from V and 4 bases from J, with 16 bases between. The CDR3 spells CASTVLTGGTGELFF. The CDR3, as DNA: TGTGCCAGCACCGTACTGACAGGTGGCACCGGGGAGCTGTTTTTT.